These T cell receptor beta chains were read from a single sample in a study of regulatory T cells in long-lasting Graves disease. From the multiplex PCR reads, TCRdb called clonotypes with MiXCR, one entry per CDR3 protein. The sample yields more than 300,000 distinct CDR3 sequences, under 20% seen once. The data also belong to a second study, concerning T cells in Graves' hyperthyroidism and ophthalmopathy.

The sequenced sample was peripheral blood mononuclear cells (PBMCs), obtained at new diagnosis, from a patient treated with antithyroid drugs. All receptors derive from a woman younger than 30 with Graves disease. CDR3s include the opening cysteine and the closing phenylalanine or tryptophan. The D gene is left open where the match is weak. Rows may omit the clone size; those that give it use once, few, many or a size class.

>many|TRBD2|TRBV5-1|TRBJ2-3
TGCGCCAGCAGCGTGGGGACTAGTTTCACAGATACGCAGTATTTT
CASSVGTSFTDTQYF
>many|TRBD1|TRBV11-2|TRBJ2-7
TGTGCCAGCAGCTCGGGACAGGGTACCCACGAGCAGTACTTC
CASSSGQGTHEQYF
>.|TRBD1|TRBV6-1|TRBJ2-1
TGTGCCAGCAGGACCTCCGGGACAGGGGGACACAATGAGCAGTTCTTC
CASRTSGTGGHNEQFF
>many|.|TRBV2|TRBJ1-2
TGTGCCAGCACAGACCTCCTTGGCTACACCTTC
CASTDLLGYTF
>many|.|TRBV3-1|TRBJ2-5
TGTGCCAGCAGCCAAGCTGCTGCAGGGGGGATTCCAGAGACCCAGTACTTC
CASSQAAAGGIPETQYF
>few|.|TRBV28|TRBJ1-4
TGTGCCAGCAGGAACAGGGTTATGAATGAAAAACTGTTTTTT
CASRNRVMNEKLFF
>many|.|TRBV13|TRBJ2-7
TGTGCCAGCAGCTTCCAGGGAACAAACTCCTACGAGCAGTACTTC
CASSFQGTNSYEQYF
>many|TRBD2|TRBV4-2|TRBJ2-7
TGTGCCAGCAGCCAAGTCGCAGCGGGACCCTACGAGCAGTACTTC
CASSQVAAGPYEQYF
>many|.|TRBV28|TRBJ2-2
TGTGCCAGCAGGCCCCCGGGACAAACGAACACCGGGGAGCTGTTTTTT
CASRPPGQTNTGELFF
>.|TRBD2|TRBV5-1|TRBJ2-3
TGCGCCAGCAGCTTAGTTTCGAGTAGCGGGGGCATGCATACGCAGTATTTT
CASSLVSSSGGMHTQYF